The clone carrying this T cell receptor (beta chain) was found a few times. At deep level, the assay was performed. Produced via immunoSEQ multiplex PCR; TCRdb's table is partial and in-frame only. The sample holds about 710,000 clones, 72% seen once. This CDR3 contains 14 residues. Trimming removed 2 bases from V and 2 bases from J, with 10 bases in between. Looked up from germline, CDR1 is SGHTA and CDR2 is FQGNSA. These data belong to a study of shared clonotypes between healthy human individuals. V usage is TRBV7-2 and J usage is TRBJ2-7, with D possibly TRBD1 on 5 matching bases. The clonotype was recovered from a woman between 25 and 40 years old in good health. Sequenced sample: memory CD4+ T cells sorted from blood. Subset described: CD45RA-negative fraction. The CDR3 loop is CASSLFPGTYEQYF. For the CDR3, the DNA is TGTGCCAGCAGCTTATTCCCAGGGACCTACGAGCAGTACTTC.